The 24 T cell receptor beta chains given below trace back to one sample, sequenced in a study of graft-versus-host responses after intestinal transplantation. Libraries were prepared by immunoSEQ multiplex PCR; TCRdb keeps only in-frame clonotypes and omits some of them. The repertoire holds about 21,000 clones, with around 94% as singletons. The specimen comprised PBMCs, sampled about 260 days after intestinal transplant. Receptor source: a human patient who received an intestinal transplant, so some T cells may come from the graft donor.

The rearrangement uses TRBV15 and TRBJ2-1; unclear D gene. Per germline, CDR1 LNHNV and CDR2 YYDKDF (reference sequence). Trimming took 0 bases from V and 7 from J, leaving 7 bases between them. The CDR3 runs 13 residues. The CDR3 is CATSREVGNEQFF. The CDR3 DNA follows: TGTGCCACCAGCAGAGAGGTGGGAAATGAGCAGTTCTTC.

V gene TRBV14 combines with J gene TRBJ2-2; 8 bases are shared with TRBD1. This CDR3 spans 15 amino acids. V was pared by 4 bases and J by 8 bases, with 9 bases of the junction left unmatched. The V gene's germline CDR1 is SGHDN and CDR2 FVKESK. The CDR3 reads CASSLTWTGRGELFF. Here the CDR3 DNA reads TGTGCCAGCAGCCTGACTTGGACAGGGCGTGGGGAGCTGTTTTTT.

The V gene is TRBV9, the J gene TRBJ2-3; D tentatively reads TRBD1 or TRBD2 (5 bases each). V lost 0 bases and J 1 base, leaving 6 bases between the germline ends. The CDR3 consists of 14 residues. Germline V CDR1 and CDR2: SGDLS, YYNGEE. CDR3 in DNA: TGTGCCAGCAGCGTAGCGGGGCGCACAGATACGCAGTATTTT. It translates to CASSVAGRTDTQYF.

The chain couples TRBV28 to TRBJ2-7, with D perhaps matching TRBD1 (5 bases). The V gene's germline CDR1 is MDHEN and CDR2 SYDVKM. CDR3 size: 15 residues. V was shortened by 3 bases and J by 2 bases, with 14 bases between the two germline ends. Here the CDR3 reads CASSFPDSVTYEQYF. The DNA of the CDR3 is TGTGCCAGCAGTTTCCCCGACAGCGTAACCTACGAGCAGTACTTC.

This chain links TRBV21-1 with TRBJ2-7. TRBV21-1 is labeled a pseudogene. The CDR3 contains 13 residues. The CDR3 region has the DNA TGTGCCAGCAGCTGTGGGGGTGCCTACGAGCAGTACTTC. Translation gives CASSCGGAYEQYF.

With respect to this clone: Other DNA sequences in the sample encode the same CDR3. The chain combines TRBV5-1 with TRBJ2-1; D is possibly TRBD2 (6 bases). The CDR3 runs to 15 residues. Germline V gives CDR1 SGHRS, CDR2 YFSETQ. The V end was cut by 3 bases, the J end by 5 bases, with 15 bases between. CDR3 residues: CASSWPGADNNEQFF. CDR3 coding DNA: TGCGCCAGCAGCTGGCCGGGAGCCGACAACAATGAGCAGTTCTTC.

The chain uses TRBV19 and TRBJ1-2; 8 bases are a match to TRBD1. The CDR3 is 14 amino acids. V gave up 5 bases and J gave up 6 bases; unmatched junction bases: 8. Per germline, CDR1 LNHDA and CDR2 SQIVND (reference sequence). The DNA for the CDR3 is TGTGCCAGTAGTCTCCGCGGGACAGGCCATGGCTACACCTTC. This codes for CASSLRGTGHGYTF.

In its sample, this clone was seen once. The CDR3 coding sequence is TGTGCCACGAATGTGCCAGTAAAGGACTACGAGCAGTACTTC. Encoded protein: CATNVPVKDYEQYF. V usage is TRBV28 and J usage is TRBJ2-7; D gene uncertain. V lost 10 bases and J 3 bases, leaving 19 bases between the germline ends. CDR3 length equals 14 residues. Germline loops: CDR1 MDHEN, CDR2 SYDVKM.

The chain is built from TRBV7-2 and TRBJ1-2, with 12 bases that match TRBD1. Germline-derived CDR1 and CDR2 are SGHTA and FQGNSA. The CDR3 length is 16 residues. Losses at the gene ends were 1 base for V and 8 bases for J; bases not matched to a gene: 8. CDR3 residues: CASSLVVGQGARGYTF. DNA for the CDR3: TGTGCCAGCAGCTTAGTGGTGGGACAGGGGGCGCGAGGCTACACCTTC.

V is TRBV4-1 and J is TRBJ2-1; tentative D call: TRBD2 (6 bases). Germline lookup yields CDR1 MGHRA and CDR2 YSYEKL. V lost 2 bases and J 9 bases, leaving 11 bases between the germline ends. The CDR3 runs to 13 residues. CDR3 residues: CASSQRASVEQFF. As DNA, the CDR3 is TGCGCCAGCAGCCAACGGGCTAGCGTTGAGCAGTTCTTC.

This clone was counted between two and nine times. The V gene is TRBV5-1, the J gene TRBJ1-2; 8 nucleotides line up with TRBD1. The CDR3 is made up of 15 amino acids. V trimming: 6 bases; J trimming: 7 bases; junction bases outside the gene matches: 14. Germline V lookup: CDR1 SGHRS, CDR2 YFSETQ. CDR3 protein: CASTQGAGWDRGYTF. CDR3 nucleotides: TGCGCCAGCACCCAGGGGGCAGGGTGGGATCGTGGCTACACCTTC.

The chain recombines TRBV19 with TRBJ2-2, with D uncertain. CDR3 size: 14 residues. V was trimmed by 5 bases and J by 4 bases, leaving 11 bases between them. Germline V gene lookup returns CDR1 LNHDA and CDR2 SQIVND (reference sequence). CDR3 coding DNA: TGTGCCAGTAGTGTGCCGGTTAGCACCGGGGAGCTGTTTTTT. It is translated as CASSVPVSTGELFF. The full variable domain, its missing parts supplied by reference TRBV19 and TRBJ2-2, is DGGITQSPKYLFRKEGQNVTLSCEQNLNHDAMYWYRQDPGQGLRLIYYSQIVNDFQKGDIAEGYSVSREKKESFPLTVTSAQKNPTAFYLCASSVPVSTGELFFGEGSRLTVL.

This chain joins TRBV9 and TRBJ2-3; 8 bases are shared with TRBD2. CDR3 length: 15 amino acids. Germline CDR1 SGDLS, CDR2 YYNGEE. Trimming cost V 0 bases and J 5 bases; bases outside gene matches: 5. The CDR3 region is CASSVVGLEVDTQYF. CDR3 nucleotides: TGTGCCAGCAGCGTAGTGGGACTAGAGGTAGATACGCAGTATTTT.

This rearrangement joins TRBV2 to TRBJ2-3; D remains unclear. The V end lost 7 bases, the J end lost 2 bases, and 10 bases lay between the germline ends. The CDR3 runs to 13 residues. Per germline, CDR1 SNHLY and CDR2 FYNNEI. In nucleotides, the CDR3 is TGTGCCAGCAACCCACCTTTCACAGATACGCAGTATTTT. Its protein product is CASNPPFTDTQYF.

The chain has TRBV19 and TRBJ2-1; 11 nucleotides align to TRBD2. The ends lost 6 bases at V and 3 bases at J; junction bases unmatched: 4. Per the germline V gene, CDR1 is LNHDA and CDR2 is SQIVND (reference sequence). This CDR3 comprises 15 residues. In nucleotides, the CDR3 is TGTGCCAGTAGCCATACTAGCGGGAGCTACAATGAGCAGTTCTTC. As protein: CASSHTSGSYNEQFF.

The chain joins TRBV7-6 to TRBJ2-1; a possible D gene is TRBD1 (6 bases). The germline gives CDR1 SGHVS, CDR2 FNYEAQ. The CDR3 runs 12 residues. Trimming cost V 3 bases and J 6 bases, with 6 bases left between them. CDR3 amino acids: CASSLDSNEQFF. The DNA for the CDR3 is TGTGCCAGCAGCTTGGACAGCAATGAGCAGTTCTTC.

The rearrangement links TRBV14 to TRBJ2-1, with 7 bases matching TRBD2. V dropped 0 bases and J dropped 3; count of bases not matched to a gene: 2. The CDR3 covers 15 residues. CDR1 is SGHDN, CDR2 FVKESK, per germline. CDR3: CASSQDPGGYNEQFF. The CDR3 coding sequence is TGTGCCAGCAGCCAAGACCCGGGGGGCTACAATGAGCAGTTCTTC.

The chain joins TRBV19 to TRBJ2-5; 9 nucleotides match TRBD1. This CDR3 region has 15 residues. Germline V gives CDR1 LNHDA, CDR2 SQIVND (reference sequence). Trimming at V came to 5 bases and at J to 5 bases, leaving 9 bases not matched to a gene. CDR3 region: CASSEGTGRGETQYF. The CDR3 DNA sequence: TGTGCCAGTAGTGAAGGGACAGGGAGAGGGGAGACCCAGTACTTC.

This chain connects TRBV27 to TRBJ2-4; D gene unclear. Per the germline V gene, CDR1 is MNHEY and CDR2 is SMNVEV (reference sequence). The CDR3 totals 13 residues. V lost 3 bases, J lost 5 bases, and 8 bases lay in between. The DNA of the CDR3 is TGTGCCAGCAGTTTGAACGCCGAAAACATTCAGTACTTC. Translated: CASSLNAENIQYF.

A single count supports this clone. CDR3 bases: TGTGCCAGCAGCGGACAGAGCACAGATACGCAGTATTTT. Translated: CASSGQSTDTQYF. This chain joins TRBV13 and TRBJ2-3; D perhaps matches TRBD1 (6 bases). Trimming pared 5 bases from V and 0 bases from J, leaving 6 bases between. CDR1 PRHDT and CDR2 FYEKMQ come from the germline V gene (reference sequence). This CDR3 spans 13 amino acids.

The rearrangement links TRBV6-1 to TRBJ1-5; the D gene is possibly TRBD1 (6 bases). There are 15 residues in the CDR3. Germline CDR1 MNHNS, CDR2 SASEGT. V dropped 1 base and J dropped 4 bases, with 11 bases sitting between them. The CDR3 DNA is TGTGCCAGCAGTGAAGTGGACAGACTTAATCAGCCCCAGCATTTT. This sequence encodes CASSEVDRLNQPQHF.

The chain joins TRBV10-2 to TRBJ2-5; D unclear. The germline CDR1 and CDR2 sequences are WSHSY and SAAADI. CDR3 length: 15 amino acids. Between the trimmed V and J ends, which lost 1 base and 6 bases, there was a span of 15 bases. This CDR3 is CASSEFFQAVKTQYF. The CDR3 coding sequence is TGCGCCAGCAGTGAGTTCTTCCAGGCAGTGAAGACCCAGTACTTC.

This clone has just one count. The rearrangement links TRBV6-5 to TRBJ2-3; the D gene could be TRBD1 or TRBD2 (6 bases each). V was trimmed by 1 base and J by 8 bases, leaving 13 bases between them. The CDR3 sequence is 14 residues long. In germline, CDR1 is MNHEY, CDR2 SVGAGI. CDR3 DNA sequence: TGTGCCAGCAGTTACTGGGGGGCATCGGGTACGCAGTATTTT. Amino acids: CASSYWGASGTQYF.

The chain carries TRBV6-1 and TRBJ2-5, with 7 positions matching TRBD1. The V segment lost 0 bases and the J segment 5 bases; nucleotides outside the gene matches: 15. The CDR3 is 18 amino acids. Germline loops: CDR1 MNHNS, CDR2 SASEGT. The CDR3: CASSEAPTGTAFSETQYF. CDR3 coding DNA: TGTGCCAGCAGTGAAGCCCCTACTGGGACAGCCTTTTCGGAGACCCAGTACTTC.